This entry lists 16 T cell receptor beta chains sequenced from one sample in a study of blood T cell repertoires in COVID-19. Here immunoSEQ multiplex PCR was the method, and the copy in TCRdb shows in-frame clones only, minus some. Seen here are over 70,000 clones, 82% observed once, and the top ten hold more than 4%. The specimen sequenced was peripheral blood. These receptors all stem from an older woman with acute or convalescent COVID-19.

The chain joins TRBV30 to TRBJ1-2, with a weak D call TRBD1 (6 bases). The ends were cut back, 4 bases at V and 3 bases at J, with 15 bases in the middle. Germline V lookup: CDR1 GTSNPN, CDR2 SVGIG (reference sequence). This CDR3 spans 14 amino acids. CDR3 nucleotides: TGTGCCTGGAATCCGGGGGGCGCACACTATGGCTACACCTTC. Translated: CAWNPGGAHYGYTF.

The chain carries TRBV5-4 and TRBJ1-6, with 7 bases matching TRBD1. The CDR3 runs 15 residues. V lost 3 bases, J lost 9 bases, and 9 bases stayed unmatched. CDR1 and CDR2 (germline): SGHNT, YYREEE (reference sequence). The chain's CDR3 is CASSSTGMAFSPLHF. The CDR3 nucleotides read TGTGCCAGCAGCTCGACAGGGATGGCTTTTTCACCCCTCCACTTT.

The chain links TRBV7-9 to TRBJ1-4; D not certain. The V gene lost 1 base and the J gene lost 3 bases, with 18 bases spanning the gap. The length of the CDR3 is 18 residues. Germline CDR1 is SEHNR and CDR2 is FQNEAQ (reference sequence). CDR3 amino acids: CASSLGAGIRVSNEKLFF. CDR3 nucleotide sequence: TGTGCCAGCAGCTTAGGGGCCGGGATCCGGGTTTCTAATGAAAAACTGTTTTTT.

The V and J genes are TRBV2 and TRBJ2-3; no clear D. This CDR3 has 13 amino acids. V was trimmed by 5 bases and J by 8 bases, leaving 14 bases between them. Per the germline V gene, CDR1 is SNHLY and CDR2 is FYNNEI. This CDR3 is CASSNTPPGTQYF. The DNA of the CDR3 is TGTGCCAGCAGTAATACTCCACCCGGTACGCAGTATTTT. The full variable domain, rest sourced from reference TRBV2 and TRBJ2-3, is EPEVTQTPSHQVTQMGQEVILRCVPISNHLYFYWYRQILGQKVEFLVSFYNNEISEKSEIFDDQFSVERPDGSNFTLKIRSTKLEDSAMYFCASSNTPPGTQYFGPGTRLTVL.

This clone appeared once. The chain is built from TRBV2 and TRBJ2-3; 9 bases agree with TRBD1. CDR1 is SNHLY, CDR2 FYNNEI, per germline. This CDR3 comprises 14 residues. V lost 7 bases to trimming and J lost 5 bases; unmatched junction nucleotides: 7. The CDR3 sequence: CASKRQGVGDTQYF. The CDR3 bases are TGTGCCAGCAAAAGACAGGGGGTTGGAGATACGCAGTATTTT.

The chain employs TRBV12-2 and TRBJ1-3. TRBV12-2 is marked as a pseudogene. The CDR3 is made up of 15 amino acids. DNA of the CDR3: TGTGCAAGTCGCTTAGATAGTGACTCTGGAAACACCATATATTTT. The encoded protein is CASRLDSDSGNTIYF.

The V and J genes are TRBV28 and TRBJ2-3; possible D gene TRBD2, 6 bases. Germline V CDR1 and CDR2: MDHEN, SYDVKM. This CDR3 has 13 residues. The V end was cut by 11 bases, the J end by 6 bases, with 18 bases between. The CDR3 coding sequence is TGTGCCGGTAGCGGCCTAGGTTGGGATACGCAGTATTTT. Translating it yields CAGSGLGWDTQYF.

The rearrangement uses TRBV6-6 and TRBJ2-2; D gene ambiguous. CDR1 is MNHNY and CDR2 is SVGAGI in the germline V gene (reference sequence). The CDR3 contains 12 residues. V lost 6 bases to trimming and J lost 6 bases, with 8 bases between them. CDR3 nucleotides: TGTGCCAGCAGCCCGAGATCCGGGGAGCTGTTTTTT. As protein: CASSPRSGELFF.

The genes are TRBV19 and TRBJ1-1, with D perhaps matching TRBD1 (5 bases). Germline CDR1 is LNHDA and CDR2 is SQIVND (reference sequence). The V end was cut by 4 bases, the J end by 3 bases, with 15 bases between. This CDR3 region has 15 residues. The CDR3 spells CASSSDRSQDTEAFF. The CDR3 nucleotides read TGTGCCAGTAGTAGCGATAGGTCACAGGACACTGAAGCTTTCTTT.

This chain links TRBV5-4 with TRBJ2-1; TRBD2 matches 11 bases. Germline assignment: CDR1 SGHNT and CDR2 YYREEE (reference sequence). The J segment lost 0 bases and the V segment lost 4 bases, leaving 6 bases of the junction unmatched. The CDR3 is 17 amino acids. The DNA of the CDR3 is TGTGCCAGCAGCACTCCGGGACTAGCGGTCTCCTACAATGAGCAGTTCTTC. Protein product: CASSTPGLAVSYNEQFF.

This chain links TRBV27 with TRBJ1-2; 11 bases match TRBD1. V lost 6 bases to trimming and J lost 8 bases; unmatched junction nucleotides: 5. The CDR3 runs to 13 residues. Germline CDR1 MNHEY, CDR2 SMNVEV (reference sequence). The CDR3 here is CASRGQGDLGYTF. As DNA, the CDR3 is TGTGCCAGCAGGGGACAGGGGGACTTGGGCTACACCTTC.

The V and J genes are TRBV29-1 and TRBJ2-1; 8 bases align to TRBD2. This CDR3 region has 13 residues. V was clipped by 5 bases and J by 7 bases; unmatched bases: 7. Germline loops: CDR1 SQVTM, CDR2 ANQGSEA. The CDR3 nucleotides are TGCAGCGTTAAACCGGGGGGGCCTAATGAGCAGTTCTTC. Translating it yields CSVKPGGPNEQFF.

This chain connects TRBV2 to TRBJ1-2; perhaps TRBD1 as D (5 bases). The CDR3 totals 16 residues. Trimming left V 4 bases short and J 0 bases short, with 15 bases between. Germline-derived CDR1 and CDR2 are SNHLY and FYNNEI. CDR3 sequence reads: CASSGTAGRPNYGYTF. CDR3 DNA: TGTGCCAGCAGTGGAACAGCGGGACGGCCTAACTATGGCTACACCTTC.

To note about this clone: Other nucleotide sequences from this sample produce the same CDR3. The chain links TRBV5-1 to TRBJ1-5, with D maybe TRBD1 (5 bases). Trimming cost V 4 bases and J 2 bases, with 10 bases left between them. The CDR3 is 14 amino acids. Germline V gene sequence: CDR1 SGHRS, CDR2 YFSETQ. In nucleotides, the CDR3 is TGCGCCAGCAGCCCGGGAGGGGGCAATCAGCCCCAGCATTTT. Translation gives CASSPGGGNQPQHF. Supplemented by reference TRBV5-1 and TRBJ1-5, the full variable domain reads KAGVTQTPRYLIKTRGQQVTLSCSPISGHRSVSWYQQTPGQGLQFLFEYFSETQRNKGNFPGRFSGRQFSNSRSEMNVSTLELGDSALYLCASSPGGGNQPQHFGDGTRLSIL.

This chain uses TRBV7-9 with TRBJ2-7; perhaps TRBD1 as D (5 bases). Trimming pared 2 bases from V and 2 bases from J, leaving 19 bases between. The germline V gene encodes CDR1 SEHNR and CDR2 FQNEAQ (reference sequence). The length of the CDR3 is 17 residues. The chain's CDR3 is CASSLRDFGQGAYEQYF. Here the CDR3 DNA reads TGTGCCAGCAGCTTAAGGGATTTTGGGCAGGGCGCCTACGAGCAGTACTTC.

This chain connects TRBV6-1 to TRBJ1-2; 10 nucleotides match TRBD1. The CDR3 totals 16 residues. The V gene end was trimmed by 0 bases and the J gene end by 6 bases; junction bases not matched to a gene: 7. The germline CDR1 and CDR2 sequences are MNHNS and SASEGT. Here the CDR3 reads CASSEAGGTGEDGYTF. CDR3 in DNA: TGTGCCAGCAGTGAAGCGGGGGGGACAGGGGAAGATGGCTACACCTTC.